These T cell receptor beta chains were read from a single sample in a study of T cell responses to AZD1222 COVID-19 vaccine. Only in-frame clones appear in the TCRdb table, and some are missing; sequencing was by immunoSEQ multiplex PCR. The sample has about 150,000 clones, roughly nine tenths seen once. This sample comprised peripheral blood, obtained 28 days after the second AZD1222 dose. The receptor set was obtained from an adult who received the AZD1222 COVID-19 vaccine. Both conserved end residues are part of each CDR3. D genes are given only for firm matches. Rows give clone size only sometimes, using once, few, many, or a class for an expanded clone.

D gene: -
CDR3 length: 15
V gene: TRBV7-9
clone size: -
J gene: TRBJ1-1
CDR3 protein: CASSPRTGLRTEAFF
CDR3 DNA: TGTGCCAGCAGCCCACGTACAGGGCTTCGGACTGAAGCTTTCTTT

D gene: -
CDR3 length: 16
V gene: TRBV19
clone size: -
J gene: TRBJ2-7
CDR3 protein: CASTPGQTISSGEQYF
CDR3 DNA: TGTGCCAGTACCCCTGGACAGACGATAAGTTCGGGAGAGCAGTACTTC

D gene: -
CDR3 length: 17
V gene: TRBV2
clone size: -
J gene: TRBJ2-4
CDR3 protein: CASSEAPRITAKNIQYF
CDR3 DNA: TGTGCCAGCAGTGAAGCGCCCCGGATTACAGCCAAAAACATTCAGTACTTC

D gene: -
CDR3 length: 14
V gene: TRBV18
clone size: -
J gene: TRBJ2-2
CDR3 protein: CASSTDPNTGELFF
CDR3 DNA: TGTGCCAGCTCGACAGATCCGAACACCGGGGAGCTGTTTTTT

D gene: -
CDR3 length: 13
V gene: TRBV30
clone size: -
J gene: TRBJ2-2
CDR3 protein: CAGTITGSGELFF
CDR3 DNA: TGTGCCGGAACAATAACAGGATCCGGGGAGCTGTTTTTT

D gene: -
CDR3 length: 13
V gene: TRBV14
clone size: -
J gene: TRBJ1-2
CDR3 protein: CASSQGPASGYTF
CDR3 DNA: TGTGCCAGCAGCCAAGGGCCAGCCTCTGGCTACACCTTC

D gene: -
CDR3 length: 12
V gene: TRBV5-1
clone size: -
J gene: TRBJ1-2
CDR3 protein: CASSSGYRGYTF
CDR3 DNA: TGCGCCAGCAGCTCCGGGTATCGTGGCTACACCTTC

D gene: -
CDR3 length: 12
V gene: TRBV6-5
clone size: -
J gene: TRBJ1-1
CDR3 protein: CASTTLKTEAFF
CDR3 DNA: TGTGCCAGCACCACGCTGAAGACTGAAGCTTTCTTT

D gene: -
CDR3 length: 12
V gene: TRBV20-1
clone size: -
J gene: TRBJ2-1
CDR3 protein: CSASGDYNEQFF
CDR3 DNA: TGCAGTGCTAGTGGGGACTACAATGAGCAGTTCTTC

D gene: -
CDR3 length: 15
V gene: TRBV28
clone size: -
J gene: TRBJ1-5
CDR3 protein: CASSSSGGRNQPQHF
CDR3 DNA: TGTGCCAGCAGTTCCTCTGGGGGGCGCAATCAGCCCCAGCATTTT

D gene: -
CDR3 length: 16
V gene: TRBV27
clone size: -
J gene: TRBJ2-7
CDR3 protein: CASSLRGVTSSYEQYF
CDR3 DNA: TGTGCCAGCAGTTTACGGGGCGTCACTAGCTCCTACGAGCAGTACTTC

D gene: TRBD1
CDR3 length: 15
V gene: TRBV29-1
clone size: -
J gene: TRBJ1-2
CDR3 protein: CSVENRDRGWLGYTF
CDR3 DNA: TGCAGCGTTGAAAACCGGGACAGGGGTTGGTTGGGCTACACCTTC

D gene: -
CDR3 length: 12
V gene: TRBV5-5
clone size: -
J gene: TRBJ2-5
CDR3 protein: CASLGQDGPQYF
CDR3 DNA: TGTGCCAGCCTGGGACAAGACGGTCCCCAGTACTTC

D gene: -
CDR3 length: 16
V gene: TRBV5-4
clone size: -
J gene: TRBJ2-7
CDR3 protein: CASSLLVQTRSYEQYF
CDR3 DNA: TGTGCCAGCAGCTTGTTGGTACAGACCCGCTCCTACGAGCAGTACTTC

D gene: -
CDR3 length: 14
V gene: TRBV19
clone size: -
J gene: TRBJ2-5
CDR3 protein: CASSIWGSPETQYF
CDR3 DNA: TGTGCCAGTAGTATTTGGGGGTCCCCGGAGACCCAGTACTTC

D gene: -
CDR3 length: 14
V gene: TRBV6-5
clone size: -
J gene: TRBJ1-2
CDR3 protein: CASQRYRAEYGYTF
CDR3 DNA: TGTGCCAGCCAGCGCTACAGGGCCGAGTATGGCTACACCTTC

D gene: -
CDR3 length: 15
V gene: TRBV5-5
clone size: -
J gene: TRBJ1-2
CDR3 protein: CASSLARGLNYGYTF
CDR3 DNA: TGTGCCAGCAGCTTGGCTCGGGGCCTTAACTATGGCTACACCTTC

D gene: TRBD2
CDR3 length: 16
V gene: TRBV18
clone size: -
J gene: TRBJ2-1
CDR3 protein: CASSPGSSGTYNEQFF
CDR3 DNA: TGTGCCAGCTCACCCGGGTCTAGCGGGACCTACAATGAGCAGTTCTTC

D gene: -
CDR3 length: 16
V gene: TRBV19
clone size: -
J gene: TRBJ2-7
CDR3 protein: CASSIEEGVRGYEQYF
CDR3 DNA: TGTGCCAGTAGTATAGAGGAAGGGGTCAGGGGCTACGAGCAGTACTTC

D gene: -
CDR3 length: 15
V gene: TRBV7-2
clone size: -
J gene: TRBJ2-1
CDR3 protein: CASSFGASSYNEQFF
CDR3 DNA: TGTGCCAGCAGCTTCGGGGCTAGCTCCTACAATGAGCAGTTCTTC

D gene: -
CDR3 length: 13
V gene: TRBV5-8
clone size: -
J gene: TRBJ2-7
CDR3 protein: CASSLASGAQQYF
CDR3 DNA: TGTGCCAGCAGCTTGGCCTCAGGGGCACAACAGTACTTC

D gene: -
CDR3 length: 13
V gene: TRBV19
clone size: -
J gene: TRBJ2-7
CDR3 protein: CASSITLPTEQYF
CDR3 DNA: TGTGCCAGTAGTATAACCCTCCCCACCGAGCAGTACTTC

D gene: -
CDR3 length: 14
V gene: TRBV30
clone size: -
J gene: TRBJ1-5
CDR3 protein: CAWSKSGANQPQHF
CDR3 DNA: TGTGCCTGGAGTAAATCAGGGGCCAATCAGCCCCAGCATTTT

D gene: TRBD2
CDR3 length: 14
V gene: TRBV6-5
clone size: -
J gene: TRBJ2-7
CDR3 protein: CASKREPTTYEQYF
CDR3 DNA: TGTGCCAGCAAGCGGGAACCTACAACCTACGAGCAGTACTTC

D gene: -
CDR3 length: 15
V gene: TRBV7-9
clone size: -
J gene: TRBJ1-1
CDR3 protein: CASSRSRQVNTEAFF
CDR3 DNA: TGTGCCAGCAGCCGGAGCCGACAGGTGAACACTGAAGCTTTCTTT

D gene: TRBD2
CDR3 length: 16
V gene: TRBV6-2/TRBV6-3
clone size: -
J gene: TRBJ2-7
CDR3 protein: CASSYSAAGGPYEQYF
CDR3 DNA: TGTGCCAGCAGTTACTCGGCTGCGGGAGGGCCCTACGAGCAGTACTTC

D gene: -
CDR3 length: 15
V gene: TRBV30
clone size: -
J gene: TRBJ2-7
CDR3 protein: CAWRRGAGGLYEQYF
CDR3 DNA: TGTGCCTGGAGAAGGGGGGCAGGGGGACTCTACGAGCAGTACTTC

D gene: -
CDR3 length: 15
V gene: TRBV15
clone size: -
J gene: TRBJ1-3
CDR3 protein: CATSRDRGSGNTIYF
CDR3 DNA: TGTGCCACCAGCAGAGATCGCGGTTCTGGAAACACCATATATTTT

D gene: TRBD2
CDR3 length: 16
V gene: TRBV7-7
clone size: once
J gene: TRBJ2-5
CDR3 protein: CASSSSKLLGGETQYF
CDR3 DNA: TGTGCCAGCAGCTCGTCCAAACTTTTGGGAGGGGAGACCCAGTACTTC

D gene: -
CDR3 length: 15
V gene: TRBV18
clone size: -
J gene: TRBJ1-4
CDR3 protein: CASSPTETTNEKLFF
CDR3 DNA: TGTGCCAGCTCACCTACAGAAACAACTAATGAAAAACTGTTTTTT

D gene: TRBD2
CDR3 length: 15
V gene: TRBV28
clone size: once
J gene: TRBJ2-3
CDR3 protein: CASSLASGRSSTQYF
CDR3 DNA: TGTGCCAGCAGTTTAGCTAGCGGGAGGTCCAGTACGCAGTATTTT

D gene: TRBD1
CDR3 length: 14
V gene: TRBV28
clone size: -
J gene: TRBJ1-2
CDR3 protein: CASSTTGGARGYTF
CDR3 DNA: TGTGCCAGCAGTACGACAGGGGGCGCGCGTGGCTACACCTTC

D gene: -
CDR3 length: 15
V gene: TRBV7-9
clone size: -
J gene: TRBJ2-7
CDR3 protein: CASSLEYREGDEQYF
CDR3 DNA: TGTGCCAGCAGCTTAGAGTATCGGGAAGGAGACGAGCAGTACTTC

D gene: -
CDR3 length: 13
V gene: TRBV6-5
clone size: -
J gene: TRBJ1-1
CDR3 protein: CASSLMVGTEAFF
CDR3 DNA: TGTGCCAGCAGTTTAATGGTAGGGACTGAAGCTTTCTTT

D gene: -
CDR3 length: 13
V gene: TRBV19
clone size: -
J gene: TRBJ1-1
CDR3 protein: CASSIQRTQEAFF
CDR3 DNA: TGTGCCAGTAGTATACAGCGGACACAAGAAGCTTTCTTT

D gene: -
CDR3 length: 16
V gene: TRBV5-5
clone size: -
J gene: TRBJ1-6
CDR3 protein: CASSSNRGGKDSPLHF
CDR3 DNA: TGTGCCAGCAGCTCCAATAGAGGGGGAAAAGATTCACCCCTCCACTTT

D gene: TRBD1
CDR3 length: 14
V gene: TRBV28
clone size: -
J gene: TRBJ1-1
CDR3 protein: CASSIHRGNTEAFF
CDR3 DNA: TGTGCCAGCAGCATCCACAGGGGGAATACTGAAGCTTTCTTT

D gene: -
CDR3 length: 14
V gene: TRBV4-1
clone size: -
J gene: TRBJ1-1
CDR3 protein: CASSQEGGNTEAFF
CDR3 DNA: TGCGCCAGCAGCCAAGAGGGCGGGAACACTGAAGCTTTCTTT

D gene: -
CDR3 length: 13
V gene: TRBV28
clone size: once
J gene: TRBJ2-7
CDR3 protein: CASSTPRDGGQYF
CDR3 DNA: TGTGCCAGCAGCACCCCCCGGGACGGTGGGCAGTACTTC

D gene: TRBD2
CDR3 length: 15
V gene: TRBV7-8
clone size: -
J gene: TRBJ2-3
CDR3 protein: CASSLLAEITDTQYF
CDR3 DNA: TGTGCCAGCAGCTTACTAGCGGAGATCACAGATACGCAGTATTTT

D gene: TRBD2
CDR3 length: 14
V gene: TRBV25-1
clone size: -
J gene: TRBJ2-5
CDR3 protein: CASSWGGRQETQYF
CDR3 DNA: TGTGCCAGCAGTTGGGGAGGGCGCCAAGAGACCCAGTACTTC

D gene: TRBD1
CDR3 length: 16
V gene: TRBV9
clone size: -
J gene: TRBJ1-2
CDR3 protein: CASSGGRQGEYGGYTF
CDR3 DNA: TGTGCCAGCAGCGGGGGACGGCAGGGGGAATACGGAGGCTACACCTTC

D gene: -
CDR3 length: 14
V gene: TRBV5-6
clone size: -
J gene: TRBJ1-5
CDR3 protein: CASSSGFRNQPQHF
CDR3 DNA: TGTGCCAGCAGCTCGGGTTTCCGAAATCAGCCCCAGCATTTT

D gene: -
CDR3 length: 13
V gene: TRBV28
clone size: -
J gene: TRBJ2-1
CDR3 protein: CASSLSQVNEQFF
CDR3 DNA: TGTGCCAGCAGTTTATCTCAAGTAAATGAGCAGTTCTTC

D gene: TRBD1
CDR3 length: 14
V gene: TRBV28
clone size: -
J gene: TRBJ1-1
CDR3 protein: CASSRTGRNTEAFF
CDR3 DNA: TGTGCCAGCAGTCGGACAGGCAGGAACACTGAAGCTTTCTTT

D gene: -
CDR3 length: 13
V gene: TRBV5-5
clone size: -
J gene: TRBJ1-4
CDR3 protein: CATASGTNEKLFF
CDR3 DNA: TGTGCCACCGCTTCAGGGACTAATGAAAAACTGTTTTTT

D gene: -
CDR3 length: 14
V gene: TRBV27
clone size: -
J gene: TRBJ2-7
CDR3 protein: CASSPDGRTYEQYF
CDR3 DNA: TGTGCCAGCAGTCCAGACGGACGGACCTACGAGCAGTACTTC

D gene: TRBD1
CDR3 length: 20
V gene: TRBV18
clone size: -
J gene: TRBJ1-1
CDR3 protein: CASSRQRLSGTGGLYTEAFF
CDR3 DNA: TGTGCCAGCTCACGGCAAAGATTATCAGGGACAGGGGGCTTGTACACTGAAGCTTTCTTT

D gene: -
CDR3 length: 13
V gene: TRBV19
clone size: -
J gene: TRBJ1-3
CDR3 protein: CASRQGAGNTIYF
CDR3 DNA: TGTGCCAGTAGACAGGGCGCTGGAAACACCATATATTTT

D gene: -
CDR3 length: 12
V gene: TRBV25-1
clone size: -
J gene: TRBJ1-1
CDR3 protein: CASSDGGTEAFF
CDR3 DNA: TGTGCCAGCAGTGATGGGGGCACTGAAGCTTTCTTT

D gene: -
CDR3 length: 14
V gene: TRBV18
clone size: once
J gene: TRBJ1-3
CDR3 protein: CASSRTDSGNTIYF
CDR3 DNA: TGTGCCAGCTCACGGACAGACTCTGGAAACACCATATATTTT

D gene: -
CDR3 length: 14
V gene: TRBV27
clone size: -
J gene: TRBJ2-5
CDR3 protein: CASSYTGRQETQYF
CDR3 DNA: TGTGCCAGCAGTTATACAGGGCGGCAAGAGACCCAGTACTTC

D gene: -
CDR3 length: 15
V gene: TRBV18
clone size: -
J gene: TRBJ1-1
CDR3 protein: CASSPPGGLNTEAFF
CDR3 DNA: TGTGCCAGCTCACCACCGGGCGGGTTGAACACTGAAGCTTTCTTT

D gene: TRBD1
CDR3 length: 16
V gene: TRBV18
clone size: -
J gene: TRBJ1-2
CDR3 protein: CASSLQLSGQGIGYTF
CDR3 DNA: TGTGCCAGCTCACTACAACTTTCGGGACAGGGTATTGGCTACACCTTC

D gene: TRBD2
CDR3 length: 13
V gene: TRBV28
clone size: once
J gene: TRBJ2-7
CDR3 protein: CATMRLAGNEQYF
CDR3 DNA: TGTGCCACCATGAGACTAGCGGGAAACGAGCAGTACTTC

D gene: -
CDR3 length: 15
V gene: TRBV9
clone size: -
J gene: TRBJ1-1
CDR3 protein: CASSSANSMNTEAFF
CDR3 DNA: TGTGCCAGCAGCTCAGCGAACAGTATGAACACTGAAGCTTTCTTT

D gene: -
CDR3 length: 16
V gene: TRBV7-9
clone size: -
J gene: TRBJ1-2
CDR3 protein: CASSLIGGFLNYGYTF
CDR3 DNA: TGTGCCAGCAGCCTTATCGGGGGATTCCTTAACTATGGCTACACCTTC